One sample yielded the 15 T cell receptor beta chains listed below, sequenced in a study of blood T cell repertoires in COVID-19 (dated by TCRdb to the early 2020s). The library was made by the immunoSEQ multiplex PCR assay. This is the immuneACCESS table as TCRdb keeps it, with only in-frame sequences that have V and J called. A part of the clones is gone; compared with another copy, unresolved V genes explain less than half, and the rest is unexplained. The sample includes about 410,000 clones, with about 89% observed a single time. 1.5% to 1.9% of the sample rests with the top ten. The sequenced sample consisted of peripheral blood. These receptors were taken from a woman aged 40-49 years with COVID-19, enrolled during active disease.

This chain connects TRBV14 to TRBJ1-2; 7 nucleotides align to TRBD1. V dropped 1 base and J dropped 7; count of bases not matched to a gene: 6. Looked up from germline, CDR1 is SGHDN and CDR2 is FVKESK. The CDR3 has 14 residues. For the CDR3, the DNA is TGTGCCAGCAGCCAAGTTCAACAGGGGAGTGGCTACACCTTC. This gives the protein CASSQVQQGSGYTF.

The CDR3 loop reads CASSQEGAGTQPQHF. The CDR3 DNA is TGCGCCAGCAGCCAAGAAGGGGCGGGGACTCAGCCCCAGCATTTT. The chain recombines TRBV4-1 with TRBJ1-5, with a tentative D call TRBD1 (5 bases). The CDR3 runs to 15 residues. Looked up from germline, CDR1 is MGHRA and CDR2 is YSYEKL. The V gene lost 0 bases and the J gene lost 6 bases, with 12 bases spanning the gap.

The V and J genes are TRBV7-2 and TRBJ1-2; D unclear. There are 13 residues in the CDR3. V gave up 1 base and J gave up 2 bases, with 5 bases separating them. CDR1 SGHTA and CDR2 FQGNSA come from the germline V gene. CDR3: CASSLDGNYGYTF. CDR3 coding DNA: TGTGCCAGCAGCTTAGACGGGAACTATGGCTACACCTTC.

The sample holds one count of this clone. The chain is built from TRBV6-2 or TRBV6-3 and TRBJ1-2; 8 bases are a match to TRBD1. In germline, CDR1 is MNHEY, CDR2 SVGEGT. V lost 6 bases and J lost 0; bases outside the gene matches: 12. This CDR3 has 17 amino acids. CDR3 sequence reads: CASSPDRGWEANYGYTF. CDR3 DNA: TGTGCCAGCAGCCCTGACAGGGGATGGGAAGCTAACTATGGCTACACCTTC.

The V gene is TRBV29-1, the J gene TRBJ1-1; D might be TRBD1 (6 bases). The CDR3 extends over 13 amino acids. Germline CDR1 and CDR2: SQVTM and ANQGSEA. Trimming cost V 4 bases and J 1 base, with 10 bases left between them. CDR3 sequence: CSVVHRENTEAFF. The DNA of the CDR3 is TGCAGCGTTGTCCACAGGGAGAACACTGAAGCTTTCTTT.

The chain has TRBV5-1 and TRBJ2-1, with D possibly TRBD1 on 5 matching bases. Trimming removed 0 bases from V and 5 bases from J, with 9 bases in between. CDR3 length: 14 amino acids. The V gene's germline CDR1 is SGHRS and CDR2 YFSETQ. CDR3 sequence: CASSLAGPDNEQFF. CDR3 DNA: TGCGCCAGCAGCTTGGCAGGGCCAGACAATGAGCAGTTCTTC.

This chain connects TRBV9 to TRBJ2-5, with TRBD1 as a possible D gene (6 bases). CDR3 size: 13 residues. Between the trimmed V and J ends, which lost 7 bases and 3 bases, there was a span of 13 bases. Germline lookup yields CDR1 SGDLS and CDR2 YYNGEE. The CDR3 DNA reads TGTGCCAGCGCCCAGGGGTCCGAAGAGACCCAGTACTTC. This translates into CASAQGSEETQYF.

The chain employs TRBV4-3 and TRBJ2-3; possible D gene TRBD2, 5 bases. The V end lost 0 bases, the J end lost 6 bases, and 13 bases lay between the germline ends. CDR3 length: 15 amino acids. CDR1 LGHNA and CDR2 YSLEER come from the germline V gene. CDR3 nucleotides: TGCGCCAGCAGCCAAGATTCACGGACGGGGGATACGCAGTATTTT. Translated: CASSQDSRTGDTQYF.

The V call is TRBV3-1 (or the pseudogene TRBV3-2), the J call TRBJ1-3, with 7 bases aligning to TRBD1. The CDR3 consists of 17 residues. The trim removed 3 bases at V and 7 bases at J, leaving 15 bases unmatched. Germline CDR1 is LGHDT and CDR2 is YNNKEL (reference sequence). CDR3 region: CASSHTGTAAGRNTIYF. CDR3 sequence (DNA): TGTGCCAGCAGCCATACTGGGACAGCCGCTGGAAGGAACACCATATATTTT.

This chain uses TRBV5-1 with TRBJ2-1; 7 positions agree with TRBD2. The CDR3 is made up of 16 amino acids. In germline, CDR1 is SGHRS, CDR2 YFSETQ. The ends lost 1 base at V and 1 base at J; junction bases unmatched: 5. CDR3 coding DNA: TGCGCCAGCAGCTTGTTGGCTAGCGGATCCTACAATGAGCAGTTCTTC. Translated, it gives CASSLLASGSYNEQFF.

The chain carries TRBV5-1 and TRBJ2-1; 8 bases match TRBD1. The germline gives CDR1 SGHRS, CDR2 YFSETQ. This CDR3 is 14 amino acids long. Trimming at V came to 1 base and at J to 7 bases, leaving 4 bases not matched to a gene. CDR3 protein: CASSLRQGRNEQFF. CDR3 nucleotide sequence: TGCGCCAGCAGCTTGCGACAGGGGAGGAATGAGCAGTTCTTC.

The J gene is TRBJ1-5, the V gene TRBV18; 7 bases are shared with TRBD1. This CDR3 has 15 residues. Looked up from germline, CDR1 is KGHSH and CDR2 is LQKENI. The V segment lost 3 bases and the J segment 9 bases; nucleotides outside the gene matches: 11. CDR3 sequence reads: CASSPGQAALRPQHF. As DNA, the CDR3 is TGTGCCAGCTCACCCGGACAGGCCGCCCTTCGGCCCCAGCATTTT.

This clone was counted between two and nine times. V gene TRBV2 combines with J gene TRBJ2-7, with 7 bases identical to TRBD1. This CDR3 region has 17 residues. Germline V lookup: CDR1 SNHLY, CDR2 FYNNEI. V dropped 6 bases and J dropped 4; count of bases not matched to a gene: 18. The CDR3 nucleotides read TGTGCCAGCAGCGGAAGGGGGACAGCCCGTCTTAGTTACGAGCAGTACTTC. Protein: CASSGRGTARLSYEQYF.

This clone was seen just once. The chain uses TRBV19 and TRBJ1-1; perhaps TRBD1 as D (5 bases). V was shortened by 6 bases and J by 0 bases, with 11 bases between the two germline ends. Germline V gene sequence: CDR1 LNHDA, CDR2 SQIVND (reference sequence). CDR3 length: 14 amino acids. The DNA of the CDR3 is TGTGCCAGTAGGGTGACAGAGATGAACACTGAAGCTTTCTTT. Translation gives CASRVTEMNTEAFF.

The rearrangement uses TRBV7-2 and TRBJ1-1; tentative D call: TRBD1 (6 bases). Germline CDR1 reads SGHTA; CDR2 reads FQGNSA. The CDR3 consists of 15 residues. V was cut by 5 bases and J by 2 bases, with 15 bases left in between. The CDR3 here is CASSPNRVGNTEAFF. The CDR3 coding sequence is TGTGCCAGCAGCCCAAACAGGGTGGGTAACACTGAAGCTTTCTTT.